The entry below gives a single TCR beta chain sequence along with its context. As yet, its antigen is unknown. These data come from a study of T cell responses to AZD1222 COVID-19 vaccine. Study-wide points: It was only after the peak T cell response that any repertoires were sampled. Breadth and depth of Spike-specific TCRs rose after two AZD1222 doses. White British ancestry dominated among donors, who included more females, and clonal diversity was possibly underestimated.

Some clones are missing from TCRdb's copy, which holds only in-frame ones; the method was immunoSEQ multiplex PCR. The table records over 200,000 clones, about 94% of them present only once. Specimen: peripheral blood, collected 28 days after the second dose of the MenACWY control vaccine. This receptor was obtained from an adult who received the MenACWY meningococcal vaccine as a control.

CDR3 sequence reads: CASSSAEGTANSPLHF. CDR3 nucleotide sequence: TGTGCCAGCAGTTCAGCGGAAGGGACAGCTAATTCACCCCTCCACTTT. The rearrangement uses TRBV28 and TRBJ1-6, with TRBD1 matching 7 bases. Germline CDR1 is MDHEN and CDR2 is SYDVKM. There are 16 residues in the CDR3. V dropped 4 bases and J dropped 6; count of bases not matched to a gene: 9.